What follows are 22 T cell receptor beta chains derived from one specimen sequenced in a study of blood T cell repertoires in COVID-19. This table comes from immunoSEQ multiplex PCR, and its TCRdb copy is limited to in-frame clones, with some not included. The sample records about 140,000 clones, 75% to 80% being singletons. The sequencing sample was made of peripheral blood. The source is a woman aged 45-59 years with active or convalescent COVID-19.

This clone has just a few counts. The CDR3 spells CASSPGLGRSYGYTF. The CDR3 DNA is TGTGCCAGCAGCCCCGGGCTGGGGCGTTCTTATGGCTACACCTTC. The rearrangement uses TRBV3-1 (or the pseudogene TRBV3-2) and TRBJ1-2; TRBD1 is a possible D gene (5 bases). In germline, CDR1 is LGHDT, CDR2 YNNKEL (reference sequence). Trimming left V 4 bases short and J 5 bases short, with 17 bases between. The CDR3 sequence is 15 residues long.

The chain combines TRBV4-3 with TRBJ2-1; TRBD2 is a possible D gene (5 bases). V lost 0 bases, J lost 5 bases, and 23 bases lay in between. CDR1 LGHNA and CDR2 YSLEER come from the germline V gene. CDR3 length: 19 residues. CDR3 loop: CASSQDLVGASPIDNEQFF. The CDR3 DNA is TGCGCCAGCAGCCAAGATCTGGTGGGTGCTAGCCCCATTGACAATGAGCAGTTCTTC.

The V and J genes are TRBV5-1 and TRBJ1-5; D is perhaps TRBD1 (6 bases). This CDR3 comprises 14 residues. Germline-derived CDR1 and CDR2 are SGHRS and YFSETQ. The V end was cut by 3 bases, the J end by 3 bases, with 10 bases between. CDR3 coding DNA: TGCGCCAGCAGCTGGTCAGGGGACAATCAGCCCCAGCATTTT. This encodes CASSWSGDNQPQHF.

V and J are TRBV7-6 and TRBJ1-5; 11 bases align to TRBD1. This CDR3 spans 15 amino acids. V lost 1 base, J lost 5 bases, and 1 base stayed unmatched. Per germline, CDR1 SGHVS and CDR2 FNYEAQ. This CDR3 is CASSLGGQGDQPQHF. The CDR3 nucleotides read TGTGCCAGCAGCTTAGGGGGACAGGGGGATCAGCCCCAGCATTTT.

The V call is TRBV15, the J call TRBJ1-1; TRBD1 is a possible D gene (5 bases). The germline CDR1 and CDR2 sequences are LNHNV and YYDKDF (reference sequence). Trimming cost V 3 bases and J 1 base, with 9 bases left between them. This CDR3 spans 14 amino acids. The chain's CDR3 is CATSRGGTNTEAFF. For the CDR3, the DNA is TGTGCCACCAGCAGGGGGGGAACGAACACTGAAGCTTTCTTT.

The chain links TRBV4-2 to TRBJ2-3; weak D call: TRBD2 (6 bases). This CDR3 is 16 amino acids long. With 1 base removed from V and 4 bases from J, the gap between germline ends came to 15 bases. Per the germline V gene, CDR1 is LGHNA and CDR2 is YNFKEQ. The CDR3 bases are TGTGCCAGCAGCCAAGGCTCTAGCGTAGCAGCAGATACGCAGTATTTT. The encoded protein is CASSQGSSVAADTQYF.

V usage is TRBV24-1 and J usage is TRBJ2-7, with D hard to call. The V gene lost 7 bases and the J gene lost 0 bases, with 24 bases spanning the gap. This CDR3 contains 18 residues. Germline-derived CDR1 and CDR2 are KGHDR and SFDVKD. This chain's CDR3 is CATRRFEERVFSSYEQYF. CDR3 DNA: TGTGCCACCAGACGGTTTGAGGAGCGAGTGTTTAGCTCCTACGAGCAGTACTTC.

The chain combines TRBV7-9 with TRBJ2-7, with TRBD1 identical over 8 bases. CDR3 length equals 20 residues. CDR1 is SEHNR and CDR2 is FQNEAQ in the germline V gene (reference sequence). The trim removed 5 bases at V and 0 bases at J, leaving 21 bases unmatched. The CDR3 sequence: CASSTPHRGEWRDSSYEQYF. CDR3 DNA sequence: TGTGCCAGCAGCACCCCACACAGGGGGGAATGGCGGGACAGCTCCTACGAGCAGTACTTC.

This chain joins TRBV15 and TRBJ1-2; D gene ambiguous. The CDR3 contains 14 residues. Trimming pared 1 base from V and 3 bases from J, leaving 9 bases between. CDR1 and CDR2 from the germline V gene are LNHNV and YYDKDF (reference sequence). As DNA, the CDR3 is TGTGCCACCAGCAGAGGGAGGGTGGACTATGGCTACACCTTC. It specifies CATSRGRVDYGYTF.

This clone was counted many times. The V and J genes are TRBV4-2 and TRBJ1-6, with unresolved D. This CDR3 is 15 amino acids long. Looked up from germline, CDR1 is LGHNA and CDR2 is YNFKEQ. V gave up 4 bases and J gave up 4 bases, with 11 bases separating them. The CDR3 bases are TGTGCCAGCAGCCCGGAGGAAGGGTATAATTCACCCCTCCACTTT. Translation gives CASSPEEGYNSPLHF.

The V call is TRBV5-1, the J call TRBJ2-7, with 7 bases aligning to TRBD1. Germline CDR1 reads SGHRS; CDR2 reads YFSETQ. The CDR3 loop spans 14 amino acids. V lost 1 base and J lost 2; bases outside the gene matches: 3. The CDR3 DNA follows: TGCGCCAGCAGCTTGACAGGGGACCCCTACGAGCAGTACTTC. Translated: CASSLTGDPYEQYF.

This clone came up a few times. The rearrangement joins TRBV7-2 to TRBJ1-3; tentative D call: TRBD1 (5 bases). Per the germline V gene, CDR1 is SGHTA and CDR2 is FQGNSA. The CDR3 length is 16 residues. V gave up 5 bases and J gave up 1 base, with 15 bases separating them. The CDR3 region is CASSALGAMSGNTIYF. The CDR3 DNA reads TGTGCCAGCAGCGCCCTTGGGGCAATGTCTGGAAACACCATATATTTT. The entire variable domain, with the rest obtained from reference TRBV7-2 and TRBJ1-3, is as follows: GAGVSQSPSNKVTEKGKDVELRCDPISGHTALYWYRQSLGQGLEFLIYFQGNSAPDKSGLPSDRFSAERTGGSVSTLTIQRTQQEDSAVYLCASSALGAMSGNTIYFGEGSWLTVV.

This clone was observed a handful of times. The chain uses TRBV12-3 or TRBV12-4 and TRBJ1-2, with D perhaps TRBD1 (6 bases). This CDR3 has 12 amino acids. Trimming left V 6 bases short and J 4 bases short, with 9 bases between. The CDR3, as DNA: TGTGCCAGCAGCCGACAGGTCTATGGCTACACCTTC. Its translation is CASSRQVYGYTF.

The chain couples TRBV7-3 to TRBJ2-5, with TRBD2 as a possible D gene (6 bases). The germline V gene has CDR1 SGHTA and CDR2 FQGTGA. The CDR3 is 16 residues long. Trimming pared 5 bases from V and 5 bases from J, leaving 21 bases between. CDR3 DNA: TGTGCCAGCAGCCCAGAGGGGCTAGCTGGAGGGGAGACCCAGTACTTC. It specifies CASSPEGLAGGETQYF.

This clone was seen repeatedly, ten times or more. This sequence joins TRBV19 and TRBJ1-2, with D possibly matching TRBD1 (6 bases). CDR3 size: 15 residues. CDR1 is LNHDA, CDR2 SQIVND, per germline (reference sequence). V was trimmed by 5 bases and J by 0 bases, leaving 13 bases between them. The CDR3 coding sequence is TGTGCCAGTAGTCCGACCGGGACAACTAACTATGGCTACACCTTC. Residues: CASSPTGTTNYGYTF.

The gene calls are TRBV6-2 or TRBV6-3 and TRBJ2-7, with a weak D call TRBD2 (6 bases). Germline V gene lookup returns CDR1 MNHEY and CDR2 SVGEGT. The CDR3 runs 19 residues. V was trimmed by 0 bases and J by 2 bases, leaving 23 bases between them. The CDR3 spells CASSYSSSIGGEATYEQYF. The CDR3 DNA reads TGTGCCAGCAGTTACTCGAGCTCGATAGGAGGGGAAGCGACCTACGAGCAGTACTTC.

This clone has more than one count but fewer than ten. The chain joins TRBV7-2 to TRBJ2-1, with D possibly being TRBD1 (5 bases). The V end lost 3 bases, the J end lost 1 base, and 7 bases lay between the germline ends. This CDR3 has 14 residues. Germline V gene data show CDR1 as SGHTA and CDR2 as FQGNSA. CDR3 nucleotide sequence: TGTGCCAGCAGCTTTCAGGGTTCCTACAATGAGCAGTTCTTC. This codes for CASSFQGSYNEQFF. The full variable domain, completed using reference TRBV7-2 and TRBJ2-1, is GAGVSQSPSNKVTEKGKDVELRCDPISGHTALYWYRQSLGQGLEFLIYFQGNSAPDKSGLPSDRFSAERTGGSVSTLTIQRTQQEDSAVYLCASSFQGSYNEQFFGPGTRLTVL.

This chain uses TRBV15 with TRBJ1-5; TRBD1 is a possible D gene (5 bases). This CDR3 has 17 amino acids. Germline assignment: CDR1 LNHNV and CDR2 YYDKDF (reference sequence). Trimming left V 0 bases short and J 3 bases short, with 15 bases between. CDR3 protein: CATSRDLGRGPNQPQHF. For the CDR3, the DNA is TGTGCCACCAGCAGAGATTTGGGGAGGGGCCCCAATCAGCCCCAGCATTTT.

In its sample, this clone was seen once. This chain connects TRBV2 to TRBJ1-5; unclear D gene. V was cut by 6 bases and J by 5 bases, with 11 bases left in between. Germline-derived CDR1 and CDR2 are SNHLY and FYNNEI. This CDR3 is built from 13 residues. CDR3 sequence reads: CASRAYAYQPQHF. Written as DNA, the CDR3 is TGTGCCAGCAGGGCTTATGCATATCAGCCCCAGCATTTT.

V is TRBV19 and J is TRBJ1-1; the match to TRBD1 covers 11 bases. The CDR3 totals 13 residues. Losses at the gene ends were 7 bases for V and 11 bases for J; bases not matched to a gene: 9. Per the germline V gene, CDR1 is LNHDA and CDR2 is SQIVND (reference sequence). The DNA for the CDR3 is TGTGCCAGTAACGTGGACAGGGGGCTTTGGGCTTTCTTT. It translates to CASNVDRGLWAFF.

The chain's CDR3 is CASRRGSSLDGYTF. DNA of the CDR3: TGTGCCAGCAGACGAGGGTCTAGTTTGGATGGCTACACCTTC. The chain is built from TRBV9 and TRBJ1-2; D not certain. CDR1 and CDR2 from the germline V gene are SGDLS and YYNGEE. Trimming left V 5 bases short and J 6 bases short, with 17 bases between. The CDR3 sequence is 14 residues long.

The rearrangement joins TRBV19 to TRBJ1-6; D gene ambiguous. Trimming left V 2 bases short and J 7 bases short, with 18 bases between. Germline V CDR1 and CDR2: LNHDA, SQIVND (reference sequence). CDR3 length: 17 residues. The DNA of the CDR3 is TGTGCCAGTAGTATACCTCCCCTTGGAGGGATCAATTCACCCCTCCACTTT. It translates to CASSIPPLGGINSPLHF.